This T cell receptor (beta chain) originates from a study of molecular identifiers for immune sequencing clone quantification. Study findings and constraints: Identical TCR molecules can share a barcode, and this sharing could underestimate highly expanded clone sizes.

Each CDR3 protein gets one entry after TCRdb re-called the PCR reads with MiXCR. The repertoire includes over 600,000 distinct CDR3 sequences, roughly 21% of them detected once, and around 0.86% sits in the top ten. This CDR3 has 16 residues. V dropped 6 bases and J dropped 1; count of bases not matched to a gene: 6. Germline lookup yields CDR1 MNHEY and CDR2 SVGAGI. This clonotype was recorded many times. Antigen: not known. Naive CD8 libraries used about 20,000 to 1,000,000 sorted cells and 10%, 30% or 50% RNA. Using a CD8+CD4-CCR7+CD45RA+ phenotype, naive CD8 T cells were sorted. The V and J genes are TRBV6-5 and TRBJ1-5; 10 nucleotides agree with TRBD1. The sample taken for sequencing was naive CD8+ T cells from blood, with Jurkat cell RNA spiked in. Subset here: FACS-sorted CD8+CD4-CCR7+CD45RA+ naive T cells. The TCR was taken from a human donor in good health. Some libraries in this study had Jurkat cell RNA spiked in. In nucleotides, the CDR3 is TGTGCCAGCAGCCCGGGACAGGGGCGAAGCAATCAGCCCCAGCATTTT. This gives the protein CASSPGQGRSNQPQHF.